The 7 T cell receptor beta chains below all came from one sample that was sequenced in a study of T cells in Graves' hyperthyroidism and ophthalmopathy. Using RNA transcripts as the source, TCR beta CDR3 regions were amplified. HTBI primers drove first-round RT-PCR of the TCR CDR3. Each CDR3 protein is one row after TCRdb ran MiXCR on the multiplex PCR reads. Of approximately 570,000 distinct CDR3 sequences listed, about 20% are singletons. Source material: blood. These receptors were obtained from a man in his forties or fifties with Graves' ophthalmopathy.

This clonotype occurred a few times. The V call is TRBV20-1, the J call TRBJ2-3, with D possibly being TRBD2 (6 bases). The ends were cut back, 4 bases at V and 8 bases at J, with 16 bases in the middle. This CDR3 is 13 amino acids long. Germline V gives CDR1 DFQATT, CDR2 SNEGSKA (reference sequence). The CDR3 spells CSANRDLGATQYF. Written as DNA, the CDR3 is TGCAGTGCTAATCGGGACTTAGGGGCTACGCAGTATTTT.

J is TRBJ2-7 and V is TRBV6-2 or TRBV6-3; possible D gene TRBD2, 6 bases. This CDR3 has 14 amino acids. Trimming pared 7 bases from V and 3 bases from J, leaving 16 bases between. The germline gives CDR1 MNHEY, CDR2 SVGEGT. The CDR3 DNA sequence: TGTGCCAGCACCGAAAGGGAGGTCTTCTACGAGCAGTACTTC. This translates into CASTEREVFYEQYF.

This clonotype has a handful of counts. The CDR3 nucleotides read TGCAGTGCCAATGACAGGGGCCTGTCCCAGCAGTACTTC. Translating gives CSANDRGLSQQYF. The chain uses TRBV20-1 and TRBJ2-7, with 8 bases lining up with TRBD1. CDR1 is DFQATT, CDR2 SNEGSKA, per germline (reference sequence). The junction had 12 bases not matched to a gene; V was cut back by 6 bases and J by 8 bases. The CDR3 has 13 residues.

The rearrangement uses TRBV10-3 and TRBJ1-1, with a weak D call TRBD1 (5 bases). Trimming removed 3 bases at V and 7 bases at J, with 18 bases between. This CDR3 has 15 amino acids. Germline V gene sequence: CDR1 ENHRY, CDR2 SYGVKD. The CDR3 DNA reads as TGTGCCATCAGTGAAGGGGACCGACGGATTGGTGAAGCTTTCTTT. The encoded protein is CAISEGDRRIGEAFF.

The CDR3 loop reads CASSSLGFSGGPNTGELFF. The CDR3 region has the DNA TGTGCCAGCAGCAGCCTCGGGTTTAGCGGGGGCCCGAACACCGGGGAGCTGTTTTTT. The chain joins TRBV7-9 to TRBJ2-2, with 9 nucleotides matching TRBD2. Germline CDR1 and CDR2: SEHNR and FQNEAQ (reference sequence). This CDR3 contains 19 residues. Trimming at V came to 5 bases and at J to 0 bases, leaving 13 bases not matched to a gene. The complete variable domain, with remaining parts taken from reference TRBV7-9 and TRBJ2-2, reads DTGVSQNPRHKITKRGQNVTFRCDPISEHNRLYWYRQTLGQGPEFLTYFQNEAQLEKSRLLSDRFSAERPKGSFSTLEIQRTEQGDSAMYLCASSSLGFSGGPNTGELFFGEGSRLTVL.

This clonotype was detected a few times. The chain has TRBV2 and TRBJ2-5, with D tentatively TRBD1 (6 bases). The V end lost 4 bases, the J end lost 5 bases, and 17 bases lay between the germline ends. The CDR3 contains 15 residues. CDR1 and CDR2 from the germline V gene are SNHLY and FYNNEI. This CDR3 is CASSGNRNRAETQYF. The CDR3 DNA is TGTGCCAGCAGTGGGAATAGGAACAGGGCGGAGACCCAGTACTTC.

Many counts were recorded for this clonotype. V usage is TRBV20-1 and J usage is TRBJ2-3; perhaps TRBD2 as D (5 bases). CDR1 and CDR2 from the germline V gene are DFQATT and SNEGSKA (reference sequence). Between the trimmed V and J ends, which lost 3 bases and 3 bases, there was a span of 13 bases. This CDR3 is 14 amino acids long. In DNA form, the CDR3 reads TGCAGTGCTAGCGGTCGGGAAGGAACAGATACGCAGTATTTT. It translates to CSASGREGTDTQYF.